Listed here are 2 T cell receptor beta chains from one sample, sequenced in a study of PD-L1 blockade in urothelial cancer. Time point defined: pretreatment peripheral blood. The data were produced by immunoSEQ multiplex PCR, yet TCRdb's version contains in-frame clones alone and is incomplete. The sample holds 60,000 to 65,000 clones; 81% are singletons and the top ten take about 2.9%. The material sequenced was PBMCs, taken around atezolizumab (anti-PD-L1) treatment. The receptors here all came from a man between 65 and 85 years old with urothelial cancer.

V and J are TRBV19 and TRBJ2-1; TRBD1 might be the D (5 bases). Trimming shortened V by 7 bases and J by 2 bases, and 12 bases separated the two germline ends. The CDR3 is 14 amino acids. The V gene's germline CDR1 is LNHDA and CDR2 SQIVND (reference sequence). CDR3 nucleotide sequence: TGTGCCAGTACGGCCAGGGAAACCTACAATGAGCAGTTCTTC. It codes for CASTARETYNEQFF. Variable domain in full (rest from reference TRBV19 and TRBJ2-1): DGGITQSPKYLFRKEGQNVTLSCEQNLNHDAMYWYRQDPGQGLRLIYYSQIVNDFQKGDIAEGYSVSREKKESFPLTVTSAQKNPTAFYLCASTARETYNEQFFGPGTRLTVL.

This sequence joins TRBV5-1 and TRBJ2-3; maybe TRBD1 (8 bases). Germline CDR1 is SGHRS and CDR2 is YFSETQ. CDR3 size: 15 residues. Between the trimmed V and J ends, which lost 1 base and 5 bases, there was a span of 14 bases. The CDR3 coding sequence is TGCGCCAGCAGCTTGTCACAGGGGGGGAGAGATACGCAGTATTTT. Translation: CASSLSQGGRDTQYF.